The clone carrying this T cell receptor beta chain was detected many times. Antigen unknown. It was blood bank volunteers in Maryland, USA who made up the healthy controls. The data originate from a study of neurological immune-mediated disorders. Study-level findings and limits: HTLV-1-associated myelopathy had the most TCR clonal expansion, while multiple sclerosis had the least, a level that fell below healthy controls. CDR3 amino acid sequences found in expanded clones were never shared across subjects, suggesting private repertoires in all groups.

CDR3 length: 17 amino acids. CDR1 is MNHEY and CDR2 is SMNVEV in the germline V gene (reference sequence). Trimming at V came to 1 base and at J to 4 bases, leaving 10 bases not matched to a gene. With 10-nucleotide random UMIs, 5'RACE was used to make the cDNA. TCRdb re-called the 5' RACE reads through MiXCR, storing one row per CDR3 protein. Of about 27,000 distinct CDR3 sequences in the sample, around a fifth were seen once. The chain combines TRBV27 with TRBJ2-5; 9 bases agree with TRBD2. This TCR was sampled from a woman aged 55-70 years in good health. Sequencing was performed on PBMCs. The CDR3 reads CASSLFTPRGGGETQYF. The CDR3 DNA is TGTGCCAGCAGTTTATTCACCCCGCGGGGGGGCGGAGAGACCCAGTACTTC.